Listed below are T cell receptor beta chains from one sample, sequenced in a study of CD8 T cells in ankylosing spondylitis. TCRdb recomputed calls from the 5' RACE reads with MiXCR, one row per CDR3 protein. The table lists about 510,000 distinct CDR3 sequences, about 5% of them singletons. Sequenced material: blood, either unsorted or a sorted T cell fraction (not recorded which). These receptor sequences come from a male donor with ankylosing spondylitis. The CDR3 runs from the conserved cysteine through the conserved F or W. D genes are given only for firm matches. Clone size is stated in some rows and not others, as once, few, many or a class when expanded.

d_call	clone_size	v_call	j_call	cdr3_aa	cdr3_nt
.	many	TRBV12-3/TRBV12-4	TRBJ1-5	CAKRRGFYQPQHF	TGTGCCAAGCGCAGGGGATTTTATCAGCCCCAGCATTTT
.	few	TRBV5-5	TRBJ2-7	CASSFQGLDEQYF	TGTGCCAGCAGCTTCCAGGGGTTGGACGAGCAGTACTTC
.	.	TRBV18	TRBJ2-7	CASSPGPVSYEQYF	TGTGCCAGCTCACCTGGACCCGTCTCCTACGAGCAGTACTTC
.	many	TRBV7-9	TRBJ2-1	CASSLASWGHVF	TGTGCCAGCAGCTTAGCGTCCTGGGGGCATGTCTTC
.	many	TRBV5-6	TRBJ2-3	CASSPTRSTQYF	TGTGCCAGCAGCCCGACACGGAGTACGCAGTATTTT
.	many	TRBV28	TRBJ2-1	CASIGPTASYNEQFF	TGTGCCAGCATAGGGCCGACAGCATCCTACAATGAGCAGTTCTTC
TRBD2	many	TRBV13	TRBJ2-1	CASSRVGGGAYNEQFF	TGTGCCAGCAGCCGAGTCGGGGGGGGTGCCTACAATGAGCAGTTCTTC
.	many	TRBV7-8	TRBJ1-2	CASSLQASRYGYTF	TGTGCCAGCAGCTTACAGGCTTCAAGATATGGCTACACCTTC
TRBD2	few	TRBV20-1	TRBJ2-1	CSARGVAGGLHEQFF	TGCAGTGCCCGGGGAGTGGCGGGGGGGTTACATGAGCAGTTCTTC
TRBD2	few	TRBV27	TRBJ2-5	CASRGEAGGGTQYF	TGTGCCAGCAGGGGGGAGGCAGGCGGGGGGACCCAGTACTTC
TRBD2	many	TRBV11-2	TRBJ2-1	CASSLTSGSGGSYNEQFF	TGTGCCAGCAGCTTAACTAGCGGGAGTGGGGGGTCCTACAATGAGCAGTTCTTC
.	many	TRBV4-3	TRBJ1-4	CASSQERISATNEKLFF	TGCGCCAGCAGCCAAGAAAGAATTTCCGCAACTAATGAAAAACTGTTTTTT
.	few	TRBV3-1	TRBJ1-5	CASSRLDNQPQHF	TGTGCCAGCAGCCGGCTTGACAATCAGCCCCAGCATTTT
TRBD2	.	TRBV20-1	TRBJ2-1	CSAREPSGRDYEQFF	TGCAGTGCTAGAGAACCGAGCGGGAGAGACTATGAGCAGTTCTTC
.	many	TRBV9	TRBJ2-3	CASSVGASWSTDTQYF	TGTGCCAGCAGCGTAGGGGCGTCATGGAGCACAGATACGCAGTATTTT
.	many	TRBV4-3	TRBJ2-2	CASSPIRAGELFF	TGCGCCAGCAGCCCCATTAGGGCCGGGGAGCTGTTTTTT
TRBD1	many	TRBV20-1	TRBJ2-7	CSARDRTGYYEQYF	TGCAGTGCTAGAGACCGGACAGGGTACTACGAGCAGTACTTC
.	.	TRBV28	TRBJ1-2	CATVVSRFYGYTF	TGTGCCACCGTTGTTTCAAGGTTCTATGGCTACACCTTC
.	few	TRBV10-3	TRBJ1-4	CAISERRERGEKLFF	TGTGCCATCAGTGAGAGGAGAGAGAGAGGGGAAAAACTGTTTTTT
.	many	TRBV7-8	TRBJ2-1	CASSLLTILNNEQFF	TGTGCCAGCAGCTTACTAACTATCCTAAACAATGAGCAGTTCTTC
.	many	TRBV5-1	TRBJ2-1	CASSLPLLDDEQFF	TGCGCCAGCAGCTTGCCCCTCCTCGACGATGAGCAGTTCTTC
TRBD2	many	TRBV20-1	TRBJ2-2	CSASRGRAYTGELFF	TGCAGTGCTAGTCGCGGGAGGGCCTACACCGGGGAGCTGTTTTTT
TRBD1	many	TRBV5-1	TRBJ1-1	CASSSLRQGAEAFF	TGCGCCAGCAGCTCCCTTCGACAGGGCGCTGAAGCTTTCTTT
.	many	TRBV20-1	TRBJ2-5	CSARAAGYETQYF	TGCAGTGCTAGAGCGGCAGGGTACGAGACCCAGTACTTC
.	many	TRBV5-1	TRBJ1-1	CASSLWGMANTEAFF	TGCGCCAGCAGCTTGTGGGGGATGGCGAACACTGAAGCTTTCTTT
TRBD1	.	TRBV20-1	TRBJ1-4	CSASPAGTGGRNEKLFF	TGCAGTGCTAGCCCCGCAGGGACAGGGGGCCGGAATGAAAAACTGTTTTTT
.	many	TRBV20-1	TRBJ2-1	CSAGGVGDEQFF	TGCAGTGCTGGAGGGGTAGGGGATGAGCAGTTCTTC
.	many	TRBV7-7	TRBJ2-5	CASSLRWREETQYF	TGTGCTAGCAGCTTAAGGTGGCGGGAAGAGACCCAGTACTTC
.	many	TRBV28	TRBJ2-1	CASSPPSSSYNEQFF	TGTGCCAGCAGTCCCCCCAGTAGCTCCTACAATGAGCAGTTCTTC
TRBD1	many	TRBV9	TRBJ2-3	CASSVWDRAADTQYF	TGTGCCAGCAGCGTCTGGGACAGGGCTGCAGATACGCAGTATTTT
.	.	TRBV5-1	TRBJ2-5	CASTQGGQETQYF	TGCGCCAGCACCCAGGGGGGCCAAGAGACCCAGTACTTC
.	many	TRBV4-2	TRBJ2-7	CASSQELAGGIEQYF	TGTGCCAGCAGCCAAGAGCTTGCAGGGGGGATCGAGCAGTACTTC
.	many	TRBV7-2	TRBJ2-3	CASSLNVGGGTDTQYF	TGTGCCAGCAGCTTAAATGTGGGGGGCGGAACAGATACGCAGTATTTT
.	many	TRBV6-1	TRBJ2-5	CASSRHGTQETQYF	TGTGCCAGCAGCCGCCACGGGACTCAAGAGACCCAGTACTTC
.	many	TRBV4-3	TRBJ1-3	CASSRPLGNTIYF	TGCGCCAGCAGCCGCCCCCTCGGAAACACCATATATTTT
.	many	TRBV7-7	TRBJ2-7	CASSLRAAGEQYF	TGTGCTAGCAGCTTACGCGCAGCGGGCGAGCAGTACTTC
.	many	TRBV20-1	TRBJ2-1	CSPASGGNPYNEQFF	TGCAGCCCCGCTTCAGGCGGGAACCCCTACAATGAGCAGTTCTTC
.	many	TRBV5-1	TRBJ2-7	CASSPRPELYEQYF	TGCGCCAGCAGCCCGAGACCCGAGCTCTACGAGCAGTACTTC
.	many	TRBV20-1	TRBJ1-5	CSARGTGRSDQPQHF	TGCAGTGCTAGAGGGACGGGGCGCTCGGATCAGCCCCAGCATTTT
.	many	TRBV7-9	TRBJ1-5	CASSFAGNQPQHF	TGTGCCAGCAGCTTTGCAGGGAATCAGCCCCAGCATTTT
TRBD1	many	TRBV20-1	TRBJ1-5	CSATTGTGLDNQPQHF	TGCAGTGCTACCACCGGGACAGGGTTGGACAATCAGCCCCAGCATTTT